This T cell receptor beta chain emerged from a study of blood T cell repertoires in COVID-19. TCRdb's copy holds only in-frame clones and misses some; the assay was immunoSEQ multiplex PCR. The sample lists more than 80,000 clones, approximately 86% occurring once. J was trimmed by 6 bases and V by 4 bases; bases with no gene match: 14. This CDR3 spans 16 amino acids. Sequencing input: peripheral blood. V gene TRBV5-3 combines with J gene TRBJ2-3; TRBD1 matches 7 bases. TRBV5-3 is annotated as an ORF whose role is uncertain. This TCR was recovered from a middle-aged man with acute or convalescent COVID-19. The CDR3 DNA follows: TGTGCCAGAAGCCAGACAGGGAAATCGTCTGGGGATACGCAGTATTTT. Protein product: CARSQTGKSSGDTQYF.